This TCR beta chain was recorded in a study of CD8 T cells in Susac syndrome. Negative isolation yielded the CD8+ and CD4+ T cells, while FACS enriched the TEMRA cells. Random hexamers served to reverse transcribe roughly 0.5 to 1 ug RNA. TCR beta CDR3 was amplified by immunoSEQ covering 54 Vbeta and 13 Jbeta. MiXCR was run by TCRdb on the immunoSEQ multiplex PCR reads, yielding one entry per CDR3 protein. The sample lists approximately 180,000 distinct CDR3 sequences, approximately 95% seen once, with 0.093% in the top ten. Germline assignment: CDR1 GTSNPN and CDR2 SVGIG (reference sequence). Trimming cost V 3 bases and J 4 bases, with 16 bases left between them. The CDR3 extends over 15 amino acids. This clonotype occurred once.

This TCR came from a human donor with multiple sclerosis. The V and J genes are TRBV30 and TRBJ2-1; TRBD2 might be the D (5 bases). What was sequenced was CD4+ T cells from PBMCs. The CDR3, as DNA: TGTGCCTGGAGAAGCGGATCGGTCAGTTACAATGAGCAGTTCTTC. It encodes CAWRSGSVSYNEQFF.